The 3 T cell receptor beta chains below come from one sample, sequenced in a study of human T cells and chemical hapten exposure. TCRdb re-called the RACE reads with MiXCR, one entry per CDR3 protein. The sample lists 110,000 or so distinct CDR3 sequences, less than 10% occurring once. The time point was: patch test 2, 6 weeks after DPC sensitization. Indicated treatment: therapeutic diphenylcyclopropenone sensitization with weekly scalp DPC. Sequencing was performed on whole blood, taken in connection with sensitization to the hapten diphenylcyclopropenone (DPC). The origin of the receptors is a woman aged 40 to 49 with alopecia areata. Some clones in this sample may be carry-over from other donors' samples.

In its sample, this clonotype was seen many times. The CDR3 sequence: CASYRDGSPLHF. The CDR3, as DNA: TGTGCCTCCTACAGGGATGGTTCACCCCTCCACTTT. The genes are TRBV30 and TRBJ1-6; tentatively, D is TRBD1 (6 bases). The CDR3 is made up of 12 amino acids. Germline loops: CDR1 GTSNPN, CDR2 SVGIG (reference sequence). The V gene lost 7 bases and the J gene lost 9 bases, with 13 bases spanning the gap.

This clonotype occurred many times. The rearrangement links TRBV2 to TRBJ2-1, with D perhaps matching TRBD1 or TRBD2 (5 bases each). This CDR3 comprises 13 residues. Germline V gene data show CDR1 as SNHLY and CDR2 as FYNNEI. Trimming left V 0 bases short and J 10 bases short, with 10 bases between. CDR3 region: CASSEAGEGEQFF. For the CDR3, the DNA is TGTGCCAGCAGTGAAGCAGGAGAGGGGGAGCAGTTCTTC. Full variable domain (outside the CDR3, taken from reference TRBV2 and TRBJ2-1): EPEVTQTPSHQVTQMGQEVILRCVPISNHLYFYWYRQILGQKVEFLVSFYNNEISEKSEIFDDQFSVERPDGSNFTLKIRSTKLEDSAMYFCASSEAGEGEQFFGPGTRLTVL.

There are a few counts of this clonotype. The genes are TRBV7-8 and TRBJ2-2; perhaps D is TRBD1 or TRBD2 (6 bases each). CDR3 size: 15 residues. In germline, CDR1 is SGHVS, CDR2 FQNEAQ. V gave up 4 bases and J gave up 4 bases, with 13 bases separating them. The DNA for the CDR3 is TGTGCCAGCAGCTCTCGTGAGGGGGGCACCGGGGAGCTGTTTTTT. This codes for CASSSREGGTGELFF.